A single sample gave rise to the 28 T cell receptor beta chains below, sequenced in a study of shared clonotypes between healthy human individuals. Sequencing was performed with immunoSEQ multiplex PCR; in TCRdb, only in-frame clones are kept and a portion is missing. The sample shows hundreds of thousands of clones, 72% of them seen only once. Sequencing was performed on memory CD4+ T cells sorted from blood. Subset indicated: CD45RA-negative fraction. These receptors came from a woman aged 25 to 45 in good health.

This clone was counted between two and nine times. This rearrangement joins TRBV19 to TRBJ1-1, with 7 bases identical to TRBD1. The CDR3 spans 14 residues. CDR1 and CDR2 (germline): LNHDA, SQIVND (reference sequence). V lost 1 base to trimming and J lost 6 bases; unmatched junction nucleotides: 5. This chain's CDR3 is CASSIALGQSEAFF. The CDR3 DNA reads as TGTGCCAGTAGTATAGCCCTGGGACAGTCTGAAGCTTTCTTT. The whole variable domain, filled in from reference TRBV19 and TRBJ1-1, reads DGGITQSPKYLFRKEGQNVTLSCEQNLNHDAMYWYRQDPGQGLRLIYYSQIVNDFQKGDIAEGYSVSREKKESFPLTVTSAQKNPTAFYLCASSIALGQSEAFFGQGTRLTVV.

As concerns this clone: At one end the junction does not follow the germline gene, possibly because of a read error. V and J are TRBV25-1 and TRBJ2-4; TRBD1 might be the D (6 bases). Germline V gene data show CDR1 as MGHDK and CDR2 as SYGVNS. This CDR3 is built from 13 residues. CDR3: CASRGLSGGDNRF. The CDR3 nucleotides read TGTGCCAGCAGAGGCCTCTCTGGGGGCGACAATCGTTTC.

This sequence joins TRBV6-5 and TRBJ1-1; no clear D gene. The ends were cut back, 5 bases at V and 5 bases at J, with 15 bases in the middle. The CDR3 contains 14 residues. From germline, CDR1 is MNHEY and CDR2 SVGAGI. CDR3: CASSGPGGRTEAFF. CDR3 coding DNA: TGTGCCAGCAGTGGGCCAGGCGGGCGGACTGAAGCTTTCTTT.

As for this clone: This sequence may be a read error, since a much larger clone differs from it by one base. Other nucleotide sequences from this sample produce the same CDR3. The rearrangement links TRBV7-2 to TRBJ2-7; a weak D match, TRBD2 (5 bases). Germline V lookup: CDR1 SGHTA, CDR2 FQGNSA. This CDR3 region has 14 residues. V dropped 5 bases and J dropped 0 bases, with 11 bases sitting between them. The CDR3 region has the DNA TGTGCCAGCAGCCGCCAACGGGACTCCTACGAGCAGTACTTC. Encoded protein: CASSRQRDSYEQYF.

The chain links TRBV7-9 to TRBJ2-4, with 7 bases aligning to TRBD1. This CDR3 region has 14 residues. The V gene's germline CDR1 is SEHNR and CDR2 FQNEAQ (reference sequence). V dropped 0 bases and J dropped 5; count of bases not matched to a gene: 1. The CDR3 is CASSLAGTENIQYF. The CDR3 bases are TGTGCCAGCAGCTTAGCCGGGACAGAAAACATTCAGTACTTC. The variable domain in full, completed from reference TRBV7-9 and TRBJ2-4, reads DTGVSQNPRHKITKRGQNVTFRCDPISEHNRLYWYRQTLGQGPEFLTYFQNEAQLEKSRLLSDRFSAERPKGSFSTLEIQRTEQGDSAMYLCASSLAGTENIQYFGAGTRLSVL.

The CDR3 sequence is CASSLGTFTDTQYF. As DNA, the CDR3 is TGTGCCAGCAGTCTGGGGACCTTCACAGATACGCAGTATTTT. The chain uses TRBV5-4 and TRBJ2-3; perhaps D is TRBD1 or TRBD2 (5 bases each). CDR3 size: 14 residues. The V gene's germline CDR1 is SGHNT and CDR2 YYREEE (reference sequence). V lost 5 bases to trimming and J lost 2 bases, with 12 bases between them.

The rearrangement uses TRBV4-2 and TRBJ2-1; weak D call: TRBD2 (5 bases). Trimming pared 3 bases from V and 0 bases from J, leaving 9 bases between. Germline V gene sequence: CDR1 LGHNA, CDR2 YNFKEQ. This CDR3 has 15 amino acids. The CDR3 nucleotides read TGTGCCAGCAGCCATGGCCGGGACTCCTACAATGAGCAGTTCTTC. The encoded protein is CASSHGRDSYNEQFF.

There are a few counts of this clone. V and J are TRBV5-1 and TRBJ1-1; 7 positions agree with TRBD1. This CDR3 spans 17 amino acids. V dropped 5 bases and J dropped 0; count of bases not matched to a gene: 13. CDR1 is SGHRS, CDR2 YFSETQ, per germline. The CDR3 sequence is CASRLKARGVLNTEAFF. Written as DNA, the CDR3 is TGCGCCAGCAGGCTCAAGGCCAGGGGGGTTTTGAACACTGAAGCTTTCTTT.

The table lists this clone with a count of one. J is TRBJ1-1 and V is TRBV4-1; TRBD1 matches 10 bases. The CDR3 is made up of 16 amino acids. V gave up 1 base and J gave up 2 bases; unmatched junction bases: 4. The germline V gene encodes CDR1 MGHRA and CDR2 YSYEKL. The DNA for the CDR3 is TGCGCCAGCAGCCAAGGAAGACAGGGGGCTAACACTGAAGCTTTCTTT. Its protein is CASSQGRQGANTEAFF.

The gene calls are TRBV7-2 and TRBJ1-1, with D perhaps matching TRBD1 (6 bases). The CDR3 has 15 amino acids. V gave up 2 bases and J gave up 5 bases, with 15 bases separating them. From germline, CDR1 is SGHTA and CDR2 FQGNSA. The CDR3 region has the DNA TGTGCCAGCAGCTTACGGACAGTCCCGGGGACTGAAGCTTTCTTT. This translates into CASSLRTVPGTEAFF. Combining the CDR3 with reference TRBV7-2 and TRBJ1-1 gives the whole variable domain GAGVSQSPSNKVTEKGKDVELRCDPISGHTALYWYRQSLGQGLEFLIYFQGNSAPDKSGLPSDRFSAERTGGSVSTLTIQRTQQEDSAVYLCASSLRTVPGTEAFFGQGTRLTVV.

V and J are TRBV11-2 and TRBJ1-1; D gene uncertain. This CDR3 has 15 residues. The V end lost 5 bases, the J end lost 1 base, and 14 bases lay between the germline ends. Looked up from germline, CDR1 is SGHAT and CDR2 is FQNNGV. This CDR3 is CASSPEMGRNTEAFF. The CDR3, as DNA: TGTGCCAGCAGCCCCGAGATGGGCAGGAACACTGAAGCTTTCTTT. Full variable domain (rest looked up from reference TRBV11-2 and TRBJ1-1): EAGVAQSPRYKIIEKRQSVAFWCNPISGHATLYWYQQILGQGPKLLIQFQNNGVVDDSQLPKDRFSAERLKGVDSTLKIQPAKLEDSAVYLCASSPEMGRNTEAFFGQGTRLTVV.

This chain links TRBV5-8 with TRBJ2-2, with 7 positions matching TRBD1. This CDR3 is 17 amino acids long. The junction had 10 bases not matched to a gene; V was cut back by 2 bases and J by 3 bases. Germline CDR1 reads SGHTS; CDR2 reads YDEGEE. Here the CDR3 reads CASSLNSGTDDTGELFF. The CDR3 bases are TGTGCCAGCAGCTTAAACTCCGGGACAGACGACACCGGGGAGCTGTTTTTT.

This sequence joins TRBV30 and TRBJ2-3, with D possibly being TRBD1 (6 bases). V lost 0 bases to trimming and J lost 2 bases, with 18 bases between them. CDR3 length: 17 amino acids. CDR1 is GTSNPN, CDR2 SVGIG, per germline (reference sequence). For the CDR3, the DNA is TGTGCCTGGAGTGTACTCAGTTCGGACAGATTCACAGATACGCAGTATTTT. It codes for CAWSVLSSDRFTDTQYF.

This chain joins TRBV15 and TRBJ1-4, with D possibly being TRBD1 (5 bases). The CDR3 runs 15 residues. Trimming removed 1 base at V and 5 bases at J, with 11 bases between. Germline V CDR1 and CDR2: LNHNV, YYDKDF (reference sequence). DNA of the CDR3: TGTGCCACCAGCAGAGCAGGGTTGGGGAATGAAAAACTGTTTTTT. Translated: CATSRAGLGNEKLFF.

Points on this clone: The identical CDR3 is also encoded by other nucleotide sequences in the sample. The chain joins TRBV5-1 to TRBJ2-1, with 10 bases matching TRBD2. The CDR3 is 15 amino acids. The V segment lost 0 bases and the J segment 7 bases; nucleotides outside the gene matches: 4. Germline CDR1 SGHRS, CDR2 YFSETQ. The CDR3 DNA reads as TGCGCCAGCAGCTTGGATCTAGCGGGAGCTAATGAGCAGTTCTTC. It translates to CASSLDLAGANEQFF.

This rearrangement joins TRBV5-1 to TRBJ1-1; 7 positions match TRBD1. CDR3 length: 15 residues. V was pared by 4 bases and J by 5 bases, with 11 bases of the junction left unmatched. CDR1 and CDR2 from the germline V gene are SGHRS and YFSETQ. This CDR3 is CASSVSGQRGTEAFF. The CDR3 region has the DNA TGCGCCAGCAGCGTTTCGGGACAGCGAGGGACTGAAGCTTTCTTT.

The chain is built from TRBV11-1 and TRBJ2-5, with D perhaps TRBD2 (6 bases). The CDR3 loop spans 13 amino acids. CDR1 is SGHAT, CDR2 FQDESV, per germline (reference sequence). Trimming took off 8 bases at V and 5 bases at J, with 15 bases between the two ends. CDR3 DNA sequence: TGTGCCAGCGCTCGGAGGGTTGGGGAGACCCAGTACTTC. The encoded protein is CASARRVGETQYF.

This CDR3 reads CASSLSGTSNEQFF. The DNA of the CDR3 is TGTGCCAGCAGTTTATCCGGGACTTCCAATGAGCAGTTCTTC. This chain connects TRBV5-6 to TRBJ2-1, with D perhaps matching TRBD2 (6 bases). The V end was cut by 5 bases, the J end by 6 bases, with 15 bases between. The CDR3 has 14 amino acids. Germline CDR1 reads SGHDT; CDR2 reads YYEEEE.

J is TRBJ2-4 and V is TRBV19; 14 bases map to TRBD2. Germline V lookup: CDR1 LNHDA, CDR2 SQIVND (reference sequence). The CDR3 loop spans 14 amino acids. Trimming at V came to 5 bases and at J to 15 bases, leaving 9 bases not matched to a gene. The CDR3 DNA reads as TGTGCCAGTAGTTCCGGGACTAGCGGGAGCTTATGGTACTTC. Its protein is CASSSGTSGSLWYF.

The V and J genes are TRBV11-2 and TRBJ1-1; tentative D call: TRBD1 (6 bases). Germline CDR1 reads SGHAT; CDR2 reads FQNNGV. This CDR3 contains 12 residues. Trimming took off 8 bases at V and 1 base at J, with 8 bases between the two ends. The CDR3 spells CASGGRNTEAFF. In DNA, the CDR3 is TGTGCCAGCGGGGGCAGGAACACTGAAGCTTTCTTT.

This rearrangement joins TRBV28 to TRBJ2-7, with TRBD1 identical over 8 bases. V lost 4 bases to trimming and J lost 4 bases; unmatched junction nucleotides: 9. Looked up from germline, CDR1 is MDHEN and CDR2 is SYDVKM. The CDR3 spans 15 residues. This CDR3 reads CASSSPGGIRYEQYF. DNA of the CDR3: TGTGCCAGCAGTTCCCCAGGGGGCATCAGGTACGAGCAGTACTTC.

This clone has only one observation. It is likely a read error: a sequence one base away is far more abundant. The gene calls are TRBV7-6 and TRBJ1-5; D uncertain. The CDR3 is 12 residues long. Germline-derived CDR1 and CDR2 are SGHVS and FNYEAQ. V lost 0 bases to trimming and J lost 6 bases, with 3 bases between them. The CDR3 protein is CASSLAGQPQHF. The CDR3 region has the DNA TGTGCCAGCAGCTTAGCCGGTCAGCCCCAGCATTTT.

The chain employs TRBV28 and TRBJ1-3, with 10 bases matching TRBD1. The germline V gene encodes CDR1 MDHEN and CDR2 SYDVKM. Trimming cost V 6 bases and J 4 bases; bases outside gene matches: 6. The CDR3 loop spans 15 amino acids. The CDR3 DNA reads TGTGCCAGCAGAGGGGACAGGGGAACAGGAAACACCATATATTTT. This encodes CASRGDRGTGNTIYF.

This sequence joins TRBV2 and TRBJ2-2; 8 bases fit TRBD2. V shed 7 bases and J 4 bases; nucleotides not matched to a gene: 8. The CDR3 extends over 15 amino acids. Germline V gene data show CDR1 as SNHLY and CDR2 as FYNNEI. CDR3 protein: CASTRGTSGTGELFF. The CDR3 DNA is TGTGCCAGCACCCGCGGGACTAGTGGCACCGGGGAGCTGTTTTTT.

DNA of the CDR3: TGTGCCAGCAGCTTGTTGAGTAGCAATCAGCCCCAGCATTTT. Translated, it gives CASSLLSSNQPQHF. The chain recombines TRBV5-8 with TRBJ1-5; D ambiguous. Per the germline V gene, CDR1 is SGHTS and CDR2 is YDEGEE. The CDR3 consists of 14 residues. With 1 base removed from V and 0 bases from J, the gap between germline ends came to 5 bases.

In nucleotides, the CDR3 is TGTGCCAGCGGCAGGGACGTGCCGGGGGAGCTGTTTTTT. Translating gives CASGRDVPGELFF. The chain has TRBV2 and TRBJ2-2, with D perhaps given as TRBD1 or TRBD2 (5 bases each). The germline V and J ends were trimmed by 8 bases and 8 bases, with 15 bases remaining between them. The CDR3 has 13 residues. CDR1 and CDR2 (germline): SNHLY, FYNNEI. Drawing the rest from reference TRBV2 and TRBJ2-2, the complete variable domain is EPEVTQTPSHQVTQMGQEVILRCVPISNHLYFYWYRQILGQKVEFLVSFYNNEISEKSEIFDDQFSVERPDGSNFTLKIRSTKLEDSAMYFCASGRDVPGELFFGEGSRLTVL.

The V and J genes are TRBV11-2 and TRBJ2-7; D may be TRBD1 or TRBD2 (5 bases each). The CDR3 is made up of 14 amino acids. CDR1 and CDR2 from the germline V gene are SGHAT and FQNNGV. V was shortened by 5 bases and J by 7 bases, with 18 bases between the two germline ends. This CDR3 is CASSVHRDPQEQYF. The CDR3 DNA is TGTGCCAGCAGCGTCCACCGGGACCCACAGGAGCAGTACTTC. The complete variable domain, with remaining parts taken from reference TRBV11-2 and TRBJ2-7, reads EAGVAQSPRYKIIEKRQSVAFWCNPISGHATLYWYQQILGQGPKLLIQFQNNGVVDDSQLPKDRFSAERLKGVDSTLKIQPAKLEDSAVYLCASSVHRDPQEQYFGPGTRLTVT.

The CDR3 bases are TGTGCCAGCAGCCCGACAGGGGCAAGCTATGGCTACACCTTC. Amino acid sequence: CASSPTGASYGYTF. The chain joins TRBV7-8 to TRBJ1-2, with 8 bases aligning to TRBD1. V shed 5 bases, J shed 4 bases, and the junction held 6 bases outside the gene matches. Per germline, CDR1 SGHVS and CDR2 FQNEAQ. CDR3 length equals 14 residues.